The next 12 T cell receptor beta chains were all read from a single sample in a study of metastatic and nonmetastatic thyroid tumors. No patient received treatment before thyroid surgery. Through MiXCR, TCRdb re-clonotyped the PCR reads. The sample consists of 25,000 to 30,000 clones, 3.5% to 4% of them appearing once. Sequencing was done on a sample of blood. These receptors were taken from a male donor with papillary thyroid cancer or a benign thyroid nodule (not recorded which). Some clones in this sample may be carry-over from other donors' samples.

V and J are TRBV11-2 and TRBJ2-3; D might be TRBD2 (6 bases). The CDR3 sequence is 15 residues long. V was clipped by 1 base and J by 0 bases, with 8 bases between them. CDR1 and CDR2 (germline): SGHAT, FQNNGV. In DNA, the CDR3 is TGTGCCAGCAGCTTAGTAGCGGCTAGCACAGATACGCAGTATTTT. Translated, it gives CASSLVAASTDTQYF. The whole variable domain, remainder taken from reference TRBV11-2 and TRBJ2-3, is EAGVAQSPRYKIIEKRQSVAFWCNPISGHATLYWYQQILGQGPKLLIQFQNNGVVDDSQLPKDRFSAERLKGVDSTLKIQPAKLEDSAVYLCASSLVAASTDTQYFGPGTRLTVL.

This clone is classed as medium-sized. The chain carries TRBV12-3 or TRBV12-4 and TRBJ2-1; D gene uncertain. V gave up 5 bases and J gave up 2 bases, with 4 bases separating them. The CDR3 consists of 12 residues. The CDR3 loop reads CASSKPYNEQFF. The CDR3 DNA reads as TGTGCCAGCAGTAAACCCTACAATGAGCAGTTCTTC.

The chain joins TRBV6-1 to TRBJ2-2, with 12 positions matching TRBD1. Germline loops: CDR1 MNHNS, CDR2 SASEGT. This CDR3 spans 15 amino acids. V lost 10 bases, J lost 5 bases, and 8 bases stayed unmatched. The CDR3 reads CAIRDRGQLTGELFF. The CDR3 coding sequence is TGTGCCATCAGGGACAGGGGGCAATTAACCGGGGAGCTGTTTTTT.

The V call is TRBV2, the J call TRBJ1-1; D is unresolved. This CDR3 has 16 amino acids. From germline, CDR1 is SNHLY and CDR2 FYNNEI. Trimming removed 6 bases at V and 0 bases at J, with 17 bases between. Here the CDR3 DNA reads TGTGCCAGCAGAACCCCCCTAGGCAGGCTGAACACTGAAGCTTTCTTT. Translation: CASRTPLGRLNTEAFF.

At least ten counts were recorded for this clone. The CDR3 loop is CAWSAPPTGSEKLFF. CDR3 DNA: TGTGCCTGGAGTGCGCCCCCGACAGGCTCTGAAAAACTGTTTTTT. The chain combines TRBV30 with TRBJ1-4, with D possibly matching TRBD1 (6 bases). CDR1 is GTSNPN and CDR2 is SVGIG in the germline V gene (reference sequence). The CDR3 covers 15 residues. The ends were cut back, 1 base at V and 7 bases at J, with 16 bases in the middle.

This clone was detected many times. The chain carries TRBV4-3 and TRBJ1-2; D uncertain. Trimming pared 4 bases from V and 6 bases from J, leaving 15 bases between. The length of the CDR3 is 14 residues. CDR1 LGHNA and CDR2 YSLEER come from the germline V gene. The CDR3 region is CASSLRHNQDGYTF. CDR3 sequence (DNA): TGCGCCAGCAGCCTCAGACATAATCAAGATGGCTACACCTTC.

The rearrangement links TRBV20-1 to TRBJ1-2; the D gene is possibly TRBD1 (5 bases). The CDR3 consists of 15 residues. Trimming pared 1 base from V and 4 bases from J, leaving 16 bases between. Per the germline V gene, CDR1 is DFQATT and CDR2 is SNEGSKA (reference sequence). This CDR3 is CSARGGWESLYGYTF. The CDR3 nucleotides read TGCAGTGCTAGAGGGGGGTGGGAAAGTCTCTATGGCTACACCTTC.

The rearrangement joins TRBV3-1 to TRBJ1-4; D remains ambiguous. This CDR3 contains 18 residues. CDR1 and CDR2 from the germline V gene are LGHDT and YNNKEL (reference sequence). V was shortened by 1 base and J by 6 bases, with 21 bases between the two germline ends. For the CDR3, the DNA is TGTGCCAGCAGCCAAGGGGGTTTTCGTCGGGTGGGAGATGAAAAACTGTTTTTT. Amino acid sequence: CASSQGGFRRVGDEKLFF.

This clone appeared many times. A read error is possible here, since a much larger clone lies one base away. No conserved phenylalanine or tryptophan is present at the end of the CDR3, so a read error is the likely explanation. This sequence joins TRBV19 and TRBJ2-7; 10 bases are a match to TRBD2. The ends lost 4 bases at V and 2 bases at J; junction bases unmatched: 8. The length of the CDR3 is 16 residues. CDR1 is LNHDA, CDR2 SQIVND, per germline (reference sequence). The CDR3 region is CASSTRTSGNPYEQYL. The CDR3 bases are TGTGCCAGTAGTACCCGTACTAGCGGGAATCCCTACGAGCAGTACCTC.

The chain is built from TRBV6-4 and TRBJ1-3; tentatively, D is TRBD1 (6 bases). The CDR3 covers 14 residues. Germline CDR1 MRHNA, CDR2 SNTAGT. V was trimmed by 7 bases and J by 7 bases, leaving 17 bases between them. The DNA of the CDR3 is TGTGCCAGCAAAACGGACAGAGGTAGGAACACCATATATTTT. Amino acid sequence: CASKTDRGRNTIYF.

This clone was detected many times. The V gene is TRBV7-9, the J gene TRBJ1-4, with D unclear. The germline V gene encodes CDR1 SEHNR and CDR2 FQNEAQ (reference sequence). The CDR3 is 14 residues long. V was shortened by 3 bases and J by 0 bases, with 5 bases between the two germline ends. CDR3 in amino acids: CASSLGTTNEKLFF. In DNA form, the CDR3 reads TGTGCCAGCAGCTTGGGAACAACTAATGAAAAACTGTTTTTT.

The rearrangement links TRBV27 to TRBJ2-5, with 7 bases that match TRBD1. The CDR3 has 17 residues. Per germline, CDR1 MNHEY and CDR2 SMNVEV (reference sequence). J gave up 1 base and V 7 bases, and 15 bases lay outside the gene matches. As DNA, the CDR3 is TGTGCCAGCATCCCTTACAGGGGCCGAGTACCCCAAGAGACCCAGTACTTC. The encoded protein is CASIPYRGRVPQETQYF.